This record covers a single T cell receptor (beta chain). Its specificity is not known. The length of the CDR3 is 14 residues. Trimming took 6 bases from V and 2 from J; bases not matched to a gene: 7. Germline CDR1 reads LNHDA; CDR2 reads SQIVND (reference sequence). This sample was taken from a study of radiotherapy plus CTLA-4 blockade in lung cancer. About the research overall: Among patients, over 15% showed objective responses, and over 30% had disease control. Study results and limitations: In blood, early T cell clone dynamics reportedly predicted response best, together with interferon-beta. In blood, tumor-derived TCR clones expanded after radiotherapy plus ipilimumab.

The assay was immunoSEQ multiplex PCR, and TCRdb's table has in-frame clones only and misses some. The sample holds more than 90,000 clones, 85% to 90% seen once. Chemo-refractory metastatic non-small-cell lung cancer patients were treated with focal radiation plus CTLA-4 blockade with ipilimumab. Specimen: peripheral blood, collected from a patient treated with radiotherapy plus ipilimumab. The source is a human donor with non-small cell lung cancer that progressed on radiotherapy plus ipilimumab. The chain is built from TRBV19 and TRBJ2-7; 7 nucleotides match TRBD2. CDR3 coding DNA: TGTGCCAGTAGAAGTAGCGGGTTTGCCTACGAGCAGTACTTC. Its translation: CASRSSGFAYEQYF.